The 3 T cell receptor beta chains below come from one sample, sequenced in a study of graft-versus-host responses after intestinal transplantation. The protocol was immunoSEQ multiplex PCR, while the TCRdb copy is restricted to in-frame clones and leaves out a portion. The sample shows some 13,000 clones, about 33% of them seen only once. The sequencing used alloreactive CD4+ T cells from a mixed lymphocyte reaction culture, collected before intestinal transplant. Indicated subset: CFSE-low proliferating T cells sorted from approximately 6-day pre-transplant mixed lymphocyte reaction (GvH or HvG direction). Receptor source: a human patient who received an intestinal transplant.

The rearrangement links TRBV29-1 to TRBJ2-5; 9 bases match TRBD1. The ends lost 7 bases at V and 9 bases at J; junction bases unmatched: 12. Germline V gene data show CDR1 as SQVTM and CDR2 as ANQGSEA. This CDR3 is built from 13 residues. The CDR3 DNA follows: TGCAGCGCTACAGGGACAGGGAGGGAGGCCCAGTACTTC. Translation: CSATGTGREAQYF.

The sample holds a few counts of this clone. This rearrangement joins TRBV7-2 to TRBJ1-1, with no clear D. This CDR3 region has 13 residues. Trimming took 0 bases from V and 1 from J, leaving 3 bases between them. Germline CDR1 reads SGHTA; CDR2 reads FQGNSA. CDR3: CASSLAPNTEAFF. The CDR3 DNA reads TGTGCCAGCAGCTTAGCCCCGAACACTGAAGCTTTCTTT.

Points on this clone: One end of the junction is discordant with germline, which a read error may explain. The rearrangement links TRBV28 to TRBJ1-2; D gene ambiguous. Germline assignment: CDR1 MDHEN and CDR2 SYDVKM. CDR3 size: 20 residues. CDR3 region: CASGLNPPPFTGLRRYGYTF. CDR3 DNA sequence: TGTGCCAGCGGTTTAAACCCTCCCCCGTTTACCGGGCTGAGGAGGTATGGCTACACCTTC.